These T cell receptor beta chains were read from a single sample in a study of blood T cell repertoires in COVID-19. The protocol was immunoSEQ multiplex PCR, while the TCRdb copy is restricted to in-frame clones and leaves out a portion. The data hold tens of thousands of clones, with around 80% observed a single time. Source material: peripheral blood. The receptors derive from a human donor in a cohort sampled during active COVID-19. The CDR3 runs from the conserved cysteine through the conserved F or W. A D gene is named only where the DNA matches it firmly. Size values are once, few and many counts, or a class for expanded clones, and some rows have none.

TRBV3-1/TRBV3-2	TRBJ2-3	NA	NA	TGTGCCAGCAGCCAAGGACTCCTCACAGATACGCAGTATTTT	CASSQGLLTDTQYF
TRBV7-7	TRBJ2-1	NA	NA	TGTGCTAGCAGCGCTGACTCCCTCAATGAGCAGTTCTTC	CASSADSLNEQFF
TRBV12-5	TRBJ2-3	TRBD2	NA	TGTGCTAGTGGATCCGGGGGGTCCACAGATACGCAGTATTTT	CASGSGGSTDTQYF
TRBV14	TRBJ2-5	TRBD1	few	TGTGCCAGCAGCCCCCTCTTCCGGGACAGGCCATGGGAGACCCAGTACTTC	CASSPLFRDRPWETQYF
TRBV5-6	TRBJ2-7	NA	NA	TGTGCCAGCAGCTTGGACAGGGCGGAAGAGCAGTACTTC	CASSLDRAEEQYF
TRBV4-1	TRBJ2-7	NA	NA	TGCGCCAGCAGCCCTCGGGGTTACGAGCAGTACTTC	CASSPRGYEQYF
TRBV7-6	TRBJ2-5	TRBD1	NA	TGTGCCAGCAGCTTAGACCAGACCGGGACAGCCCAAGAGACCCAGTACTTC	CASSLDQTGTAQETQYF
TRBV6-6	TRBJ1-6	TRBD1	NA	TGTGCCAGCAGTTACTCGACAGGGGATTCACCCCTCCACTTT	CASSYSTGDSPLHF
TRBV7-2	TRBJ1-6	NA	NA	TGTGCCAGCAGCTTACCCGGTAATTCACCCCTCCACTTT	CASSLPGNSPLHF
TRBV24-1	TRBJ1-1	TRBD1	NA	TGTGCCACCAGCCGGACAGGAACTGAAGCTTTCTTT	CATSRTGTEAFF
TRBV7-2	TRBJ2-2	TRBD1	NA	TGTGCCAGCAGCTTATGGCAGGGGGCCACCGGGGAGCTGTTTTTT	CASSLWQGATGELFF
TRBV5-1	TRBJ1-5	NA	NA	TGCGCCAGCAGCTTGGGATTGACAGAGAATCAGCCCCAGCATTTT	CASSLGLTENQPQHF
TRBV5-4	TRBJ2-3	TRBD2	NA	TGTGCCAGCAGCTTGGGCGGGGGGGCATCCGATACGCAGTATTTT	CASSLGGGASDTQYF
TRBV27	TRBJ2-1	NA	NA	TGTGCCAGCAGTTTAGGGCGCGAGCAGTTCTTC	CASSLGREQFF
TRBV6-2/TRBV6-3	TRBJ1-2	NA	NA	TGTGCCAGCAGTTACTCTCCATCAGGGTACGGCTACACCTTC	CASSYSPSGYGYTF
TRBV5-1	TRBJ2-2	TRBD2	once	TGCGCCAGCAGCTTGGCCGTGGCTAGCGGGGGTACCGGGGAGCTGTTTTTT	CASSLAVASGGTGELFF
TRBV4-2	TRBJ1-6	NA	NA	TGTGCCAGCAAACCAAGCGGGACATTTGGGTCACCCCTCCACTTT	CASKPSGTFGSPLHF
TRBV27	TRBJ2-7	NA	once	TGTGCCAGCAGTTTAGGAGGATACGAGCAGTACTTC	CASSLGGYEQYF
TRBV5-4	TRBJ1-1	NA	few	TGTGCCAGCAGCTTCGAAGGGGTTGGGACTGAAGCTTTCTTT	CASSFEGVGTEAFF
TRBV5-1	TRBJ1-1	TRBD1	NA	TGCGCCAGCAGCCAAGGACAGGTAACTAGCACTGAAGCTTTCTTT	CASSQGQVTSTEAFF
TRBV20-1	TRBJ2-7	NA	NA	TGCAGTGCTAGTTCTCCCAGGGGAAACTACGAGCAGTACTTC	CSASSPRGNYEQYF
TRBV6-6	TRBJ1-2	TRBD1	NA	TGTGCCAGCAGTTACTCAGGGGGCGGTGGCTACACCTTC	CASSYSGGGGYTF
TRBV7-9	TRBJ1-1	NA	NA	TGTGCCAGCAGCTTAGCAGCCACTGAAGCTTTCTTT	CASSLAATEAFF
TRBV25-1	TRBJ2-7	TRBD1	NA	TGTGCCAGCAGATTACCCGGGACAGGGGGGGTCGAGCAGTACTTC	CASRLPGTGGVEQYF
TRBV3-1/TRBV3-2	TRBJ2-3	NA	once	NA	CASSQVGQGSPF
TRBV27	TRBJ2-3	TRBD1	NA	TGTGCCAGCAGTTTAATAGGACAGGGGGCCACAGATACGCAGTATTTT	CASSLIGQGATDTQYF
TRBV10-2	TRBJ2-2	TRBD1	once	TGCGCCAGCAGGGGGACAGGGGGTTGGTCCGGGGAGCTGTTTTTT	CASRGTGGWSGELFF
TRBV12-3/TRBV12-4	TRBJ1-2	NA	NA	TGTGCCAGCAGCTCCACAGGGATCTATGGCTACACCTTC	CASSSTGIYGYTF
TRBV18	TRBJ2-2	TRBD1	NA	TGTGCCAGCTCACCCTTCCAGGCAGGGGGCGGAACCGGGGAGCTGTTTTTT	CASSPFQAGGGTGELFF
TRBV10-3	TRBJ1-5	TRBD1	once	TGTGCCATCAGTTCCGGACAGGATAGCAATCAGCCCCAGCATTTT	CAISSGQDSNQPQHF
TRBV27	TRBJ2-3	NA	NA	TGTGCCAGCAGTTTAATGGGTGGGGGGGCCTATACGCAGTATTTT	CASSLMGGGAYTQYF
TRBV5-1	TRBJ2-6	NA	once	TGCGCCAGCAGCTTGGCGTCCTCTGGGGCCAACGTCCTGACTTTC	CASSLASSGANVLTF
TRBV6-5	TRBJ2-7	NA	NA	TGTGCCAGCTACAGGACAAGGGGCGAGCAGTACTTC	CASYRTRGEQYF
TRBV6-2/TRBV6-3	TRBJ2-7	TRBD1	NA	TGTGCCAGCAGTTTACCCCCGGGACAGGGTAAATACGAGCAGTACTTC	CASSLPPGQGKYEQYF
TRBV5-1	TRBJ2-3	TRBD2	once	TGCGCCAGCAGAGGACTAGTGGGTACAGATACGCAGTATTTT	CASRGLVGTDTQYF
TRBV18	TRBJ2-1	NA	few	TGTGCCAGCTCACCACCGCCAGGTGACAATGAGCAGTTCTTC	CASSPPPGDNEQFF
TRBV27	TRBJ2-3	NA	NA	TGTGCCAGCAGTCGACTTGGGGGGTCAGATACGCAGTATTTT	CASSRLGGSDTQYF
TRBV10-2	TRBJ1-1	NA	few	TGCGCCAGCACAGACAGGCTCATCACTGAAGCTTTCTTT	CASTDRLITEAFF
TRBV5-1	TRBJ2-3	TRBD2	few	TGCGCCAGCAGCTGGCCCCCCGGCGGGGGGGGAGATACGCAGTATTTT	CASSWPPGGGGDTQYF
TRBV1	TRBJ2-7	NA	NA	TGCACCAGCAGCCAAGAGTTGGTAGCGGGGGGGCGTCGGGAGCAGTACTTC	CTSSQELVAGGRREQYF
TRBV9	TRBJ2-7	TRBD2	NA	TGTGCCAGCAGCGTAGGGCTAGCGGGGGACTACGAGCAGTACTTC	CASSVGLAGDYEQYF
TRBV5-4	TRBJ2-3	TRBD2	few	TGTGCCAGCAGCCTCGGACTAGAACAGTATTTT	CASSLGLEQYF
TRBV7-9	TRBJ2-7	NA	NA	TGTGCCAGCAGCTTAGCAGGGGCAAGAGAGCAGTACTTC	CASSLAGAREQYF